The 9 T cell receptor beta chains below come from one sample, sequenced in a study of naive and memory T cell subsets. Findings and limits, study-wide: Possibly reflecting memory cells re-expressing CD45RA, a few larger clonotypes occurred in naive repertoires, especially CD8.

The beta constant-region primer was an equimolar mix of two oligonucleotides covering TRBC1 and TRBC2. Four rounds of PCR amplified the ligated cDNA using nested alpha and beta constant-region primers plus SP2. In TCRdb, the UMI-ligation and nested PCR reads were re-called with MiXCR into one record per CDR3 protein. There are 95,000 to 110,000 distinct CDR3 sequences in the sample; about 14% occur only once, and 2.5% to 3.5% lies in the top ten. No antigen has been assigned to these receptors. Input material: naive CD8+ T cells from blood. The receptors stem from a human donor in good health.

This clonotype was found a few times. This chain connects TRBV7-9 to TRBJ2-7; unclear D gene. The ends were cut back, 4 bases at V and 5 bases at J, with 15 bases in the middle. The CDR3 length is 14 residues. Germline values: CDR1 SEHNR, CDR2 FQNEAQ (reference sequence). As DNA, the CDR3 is TGTGCCAGCAGCTCCGCCGACCAGCCCCACGAGCAGTACTTC. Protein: CASSSADQPHEQYF.

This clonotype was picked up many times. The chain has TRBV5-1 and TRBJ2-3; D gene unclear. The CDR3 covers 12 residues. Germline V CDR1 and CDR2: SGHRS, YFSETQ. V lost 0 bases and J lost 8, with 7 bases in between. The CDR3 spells CASSLGAGTQYF. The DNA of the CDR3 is TGCGCCAGCAGCTTGGGGGCCGGTACGCAGTATTTT. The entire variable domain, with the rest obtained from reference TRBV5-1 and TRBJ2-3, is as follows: KAGVTQTPRYLIKTRGQQVTLSCSPISGHRSVSWYQQTPGQGLQFLFEYFSETQRNKGNFPGRFSGRQFSNSRSEMNVSTLELGDSALYLCASSLGAGTQYFGPGTRLTVL.

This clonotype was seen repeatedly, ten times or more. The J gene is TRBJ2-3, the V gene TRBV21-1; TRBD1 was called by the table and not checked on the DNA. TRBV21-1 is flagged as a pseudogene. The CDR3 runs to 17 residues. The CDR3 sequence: CASSTHFGGTCTDTQYF. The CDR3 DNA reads TGTGCCAGCAGCACCCATTTCGGCGGGACCTGCACAGATACGCAGTATTTT.

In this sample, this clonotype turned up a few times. CDR3 region: CSVGDSPYEQYF. In DNA, the CDR3 is TGCAGCGTCGGGGACAGCCCCTACGAGCAGTACTTC. The V gene is TRBV20-1, the J gene TRBJ2-7; 7 nucleotides match TRBD1. Germline CDR1 DFQATT, CDR2 SNEGSKA (reference sequence). This CDR3 comprises 12 residues.

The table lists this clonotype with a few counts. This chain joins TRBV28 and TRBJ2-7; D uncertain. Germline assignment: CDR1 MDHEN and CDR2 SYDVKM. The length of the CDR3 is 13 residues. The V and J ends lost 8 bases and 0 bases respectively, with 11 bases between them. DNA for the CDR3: TGTGCCAGCGCAACTATTAGCTCCTACGAGCAGTACTTC. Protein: CASATISSYEQYF. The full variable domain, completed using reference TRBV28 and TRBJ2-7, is DVKVTQSSRYLVKRTGEKVFLECVQDMDHENMFWYRQDPGLGLRLIYFSYDVKMKEKGDIPEGYSVSREKKERFSLILESASTNQTSMYLCASATISSYEQYFGPGTRLTVT.

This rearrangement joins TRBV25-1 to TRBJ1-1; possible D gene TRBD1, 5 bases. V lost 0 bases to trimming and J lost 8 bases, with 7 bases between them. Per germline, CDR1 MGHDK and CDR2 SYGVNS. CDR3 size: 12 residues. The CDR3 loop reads CASSEYGGEAFF. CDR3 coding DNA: TGTGCCAGCAGTGAATACGGGGGAGAAGCTTTCTTT.

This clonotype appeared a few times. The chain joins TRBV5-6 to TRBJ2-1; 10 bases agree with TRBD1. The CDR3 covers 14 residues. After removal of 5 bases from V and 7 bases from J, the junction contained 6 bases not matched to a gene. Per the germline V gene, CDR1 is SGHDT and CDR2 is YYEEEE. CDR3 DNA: TGTGCCAGCAGAGACAGGGGGCCCCCTAATGAGCAGTTCTTC. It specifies CASRDRGPPNEQFF.

In DNA, the CDR3 is TGTGCCAGCAGCTCCGAAGCGGGACTAGCCTACGAGCAGTACTTC. Translated, it gives CASSSEAGLAYEQYF. This chain uses TRBV5-4 with TRBJ2-7; 8 positions match TRBD2. The CDR3 is 15 residues long. CDR1 is SGHNT, CDR2 YYREEE, per germline (reference sequence). The V and J ends lost 3 bases and 2 bases, in that order; junction bases with no gene match: 7.

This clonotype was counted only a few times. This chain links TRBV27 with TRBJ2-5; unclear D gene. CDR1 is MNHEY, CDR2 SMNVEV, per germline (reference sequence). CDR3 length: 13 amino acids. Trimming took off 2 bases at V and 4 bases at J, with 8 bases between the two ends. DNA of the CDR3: TGTGCCAGCAGTTTAGGGCAAACAGAGACCCAGTACTTC. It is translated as CASSLGQTETQYF.